The present T cell receptor beta chain was sequenced within a study of blood T cells in healthy people across ages. The use of a sample-barcoded 5' primer and a J-beta primer mix characterized a second PCR of roughly 6 to 11 cycles. TCRdb reprocessed the 5' RACE reads with MiXCR, giving one entry per CDR3 protein. Altogether roughly 500,000 distinct CDR3 sequences are present, roughly 28% being singletons, with the ten largest covering less than 20%. CDR3 size: 13 residues. The germline V gene encodes CDR1 SNHLY and CDR2 FYNNEI. The clonotype originates from a woman in her seventies in good health. The V call is TRBV2, the J call TRBJ2-5, with 8 bases identical to TRBD1. The end of the DNA is better explained by TRBJ2-7, so the J call may be wrong. The sequenced material came from blood. In DNA form, the CDR3 reads TGTGCCAGCATCCTAGACAGGGGTAACGAGCAGTACTTC. It codes for CASILDRGNEQYF.